This note documents a single TCR beta chain sequence. TCRdb's table, derived via immunoSEQ multiplex PCR, lists solely in-frame clones and lacks some. Among around 130,000 clones listed, 80% to 85% were seen once. The data belong to a study of blood T cell repertoires in COVID-19. V lost 3 bases to trimming and J lost 1 base; unmatched junction nucleotides: 3. The CDR3 contains 15 residues. In germline, CDR1 is LGHNA, CDR2 YSLEER. The sequencing input was peripheral blood. The V call is TRBV4-3, the J call TRBJ1-5; 7 bases fit TRBD1. This TCR was recovered from a man younger than 40 with COVID-19, enrolled during active disease. The CDR3 sequence is CASSQNRGSNQPQHF. CDR3 in DNA: TGCGCCAGCAGCCAGAACAGGGGAAGCAATCAGCCCCAGCATTTT.